The 30 T cell receptor beta chains listed next were all sequenced from one sample in a study of Ad26.COV2.S vaccination and SARS-CoV-2 variants. Sequencing used immunoSEQ multiplex PCR; TCRdb keeps in-frame clones, though not all of them. This sample carries 150,000 to 200,000 clones, around 88% of them seen once, and the ten largest clones take approximately 6%. The sample consisted of peripheral blood, taken after recovery from COVID-19. The origin of the receptors is a human donor who had recovered from COVID-19.

For this clone: Germline is not matched at one junction end, which may reflect a read error. The rearrangement joins TRBV9 to TRBJ1-1, with D perhaps TRBD1 (6 bases). Germline values: CDR1 SGDLS, CDR2 YYNGEE. CDR3 length equals 12 residues. In nucleotides, the CDR3 is TGTGCCAGCAGCGCCCGGGACAAGGACCCCCTCTGG. Protein product: CASSARDKDPLW.

The V gene is TRBV19, the J gene TRBJ2-7; the match to TRBD1 covers 9 bases. Germline-derived CDR1 and CDR2 are LNHDA and SQIVND (reference sequence). This CDR3 comprises 16 residues. The V segment lost 2 bases and the J segment 3 bases; nucleotides outside the gene matches: 8. CDR3 in DNA: TGTGCCAGTAGTATATCCCGGGACAGGGCTGTCTACGAGCAGTACTTC. This sequence encodes CASSISRDRAVYEQYF.

CDR3 region: CASSWDGRGAIYF. CDR3 coding DNA: TGTGCCAGCAGTTGGGACGGTCGGGGAGCCATATATTTT. This chain connects TRBV12-3 or TRBV12-4 to TRBJ1-3, with TRBD1 as a possible D gene (5 bases). V lost 4 bases and J 11 bases, leaving 15 bases between the germline ends. CDR3 size: 13 residues.

The rearrangement uses TRBV3-1 (or the pseudogene TRBV3-2) and TRBJ1-3; D gene uncertain. V was cut by 4 bases and J by 2 bases, with 12 bases left in between. In germline, CDR1 is LGHDT, CDR2 YNNKEL (reference sequence). CDR3 size: 15 residues. CDR3 region: CASSPLRDAGNTIYF. In DNA form, the CDR3 reads TGTGCCAGCAGCCCCCTTAGGGATGCTGGAAACACCATATATTTT.

The chain uses TRBV28 and TRBJ1-1, with a tentative D call TRBD1 (5 bases). CDR3 size: 14 residues. V was pared by 6 bases and J by 1 base, with 12 bases between. Germline-derived CDR1 and CDR2 are MDHEN and SYDVKM. CDR3 in amino acids: CASSHGGRNTEAFF. CDR3 in DNA: TGTGCCAGCAGCCATGGGGGTAGGAACACTGAAGCTTTCTTT. The variable domain in full, completed from reference TRBV28 and TRBJ1-1, reads DVKVTQSSRYLVKRTGEKVFLECVQDMDHENMFWYRQDPGLGLRLIYFSYDVKMKEKGDIPEGYSVSREKKERFSLILESASTNQTSMYLCASSHGGRNTEAFFGQGTRLTVV.

The chain joins TRBV2 to TRBJ2-1, with D hard to call. This CDR3 spans 16 amino acids. V was shortened by 6 bases and J by 7 bases, with 22 bases between the two germline ends. The V gene's germline CDR1 is SNHLY and CDR2 FYNNEI. This chain's CDR3 is CASSPTDIQQGNEQFF. The CDR3, as DNA: TGTGCCAGCAGCCCCACCGACATACAACAAGGGAATGAGCAGTTCTTC.

The genes are TRBV7-9 and TRBJ2-5; 15 bases are a match to TRBD2. Germline-derived CDR1 and CDR2 are SEHNR and FQNEAQ (reference sequence). J was trimmed by 2 bases and V by 1 base; bases with no gene match: 5. This CDR3 is 18 amino acids long. The CDR3 region is CASSLGGLAGGFQETQYF. Written as DNA, the CDR3 is TGTGCCAGCAGCTTAGGGGGACTAGCGGGAGGATTTCAAGAGACCCAGTACTTC. The whole variable domain, remainder taken from reference TRBV7-9 and TRBJ2-5, is DTGVSQNPRHKITKRGQNVTFRCDPISEHNRLYWYRQTLGQGPEFLTYFQNEAQLEKSRLLSDRFSAERPKGSFSTLEIQRTEQGDSAMYLCASSLGGLAGGFQETQYFGPGTRLLVL.

The V gene is TRBV11-3, the J gene TRBJ1-1; no firm D call. The V end lost 3 bases, the J end lost 0 bases, and 8 bases lay between the germline ends. The germline CDR1 and CDR2 sequences are SGHNT and YENEEA. The CDR3 contains 14 residues. The CDR3 loop reads CASSLAGVNTEAFF. CDR3 nucleotides: TGTGCCAGCAGCTTGGCCGGGGTGAACACTGAAGCTTTCTTT.

A single count supports this clone. The chain joins TRBV5-6 to TRBJ2-2; D gene uncertain. CDR1 SGHDT and CDR2 YYEEEE come from the germline V gene. V was clipped by 1 base and J by 7 bases, with 5 bases between them. The CDR3 runs to 12 residues. The CDR3 DNA follows: TGTGCCAGCAGCTTGAGTCACGGGGAGCTGTTTTTT. It codes for CASSLSHGELFF.

Only a few counts were recorded for this clone. This sequence joins TRBV5-4 and TRBJ2-7, with 8 nucleotides matching TRBD2. The CDR3 covers 15 residues. Germline lookup yields CDR1 SGHNT and CDR2 YYREEE (reference sequence). V shed 4 bases, J shed 0 bases, and the junction held 6 bases outside the gene matches. The CDR3 DNA sequence: TGTGCCAGCAGCCACTTGAGCGGGAGCTCCTACGAGCAGTACTTC. It specifies CASSHLSGSSYEQYF.

In DNA, the CDR3 is TGTGCCAGCAGCTTAGACCGGACTATCCCCCTCTTTTTCTACGAGCAGTACTTC. It translates to CASSLDRTIPLFFYEQYF. The chain joins TRBV7-3 to TRBJ2-7, with D possibly being TRBD2 (6 bases). Per germline, CDR1 SGHTA and CDR2 FQGTGA. This CDR3 has 18 residues. V gave up 2 bases and J gave up 3 bases, with 23 bases separating them.

The V and J genes are TRBV3-1 (or the pseudogene TRBV3-2) and TRBJ1-1, with 7 bases identical to TRBD1. Trimming cost V 5 bases and J 1 base; bases outside gene matches: 4. CDR3 length: 14 amino acids. Looked up from germline, CDR1 is LGHDT and CDR2 is YNNKEL (reference sequence). In DNA form, the CDR3 reads TGTGCCAGCAGCATGGGACAGAGGAACACTGAAGCTTTCTTT. Its protein is CASSMGQRNTEAFF.

The chain joins TRBV24-1 to TRBJ2-5; D is uncertain. Germline V gives CDR1 KGHDR, CDR2 SFDVKD. Trimming pared 12 bases from V and 1 base from J, leaving 11 bases between. The CDR3 loop spans 12 amino acids. The chain's CDR3 is CASVGRQETQYF. DNA for the CDR3: TGTGCCTCGGTCGGGCGCCAAGAGACCCAGTACTTC.

V gene TRBV5-6 combines with J gene TRBJ2-5, with D hard to call. The CDR3 covers 13 residues. V lost 0 bases to trimming and J lost 3 bases, with 6 bases between them. Germline CDR1 SGHDT, CDR2 YYEEEE. In DNA, the CDR3 is TGTGCCAGCAGCTTGGCTAGTGAAGAGACCCAGTACTTC. Amino acid sequence: CASSLASEETQYF.

The J gene is TRBJ2-5, the V gene TRBV3-1 (or the pseudogene TRBV3-2); 8 bases align to TRBD2. The CDR3 sequence is 14 residues long. V gave up 2 bases and J gave up 7 bases; unmatched junction bases: 6. Germline V gene sequence: CDR1 LGHDT, CDR2 YNNKEL (reference sequence). This CDR3 is CASSQTSGGGTQYF. The DNA of the CDR3 is TGTGCCAGCAGCCAAACCAGCGGGGGAGGGACCCAGTACTTC.

The J gene is TRBJ1-1, the V gene TRBV7-3; D not resolved. The germline V gene has CDR1 SGHTA and CDR2 FQGTGA. V was pared by 5 bases and J by 1 base, with 8 bases between. The CDR3 is made up of 13 amino acids. The CDR3, as DNA: TGTGCCAGCAGCAAGACTGCGAACACTGAAGCTTTCTTT. Amino acid sequence: CASSKTANTEAFF.

This chain uses TRBV5-4 with TRBJ2-7, with D hard to call. The length of the CDR3 is 14 residues. CDR1 SGHNT and CDR2 YYREEE come from the germline V gene (reference sequence). Trimming removed 2 bases from V and 0 bases from J, with 9 bases in between. CDR3 protein: CASSFERSSYEQYF. The CDR3, as DNA: TGTGCCAGCAGCTTTGAACGGAGCTCCTACGAGCAGTACTTC. Complete variable domain (other parts from reference TRBV5-4 and TRBJ2-7): ETGVTQSPTHLIKTRGQQVTLRCSSQSGHNTVSWYQQALGQGPQFIFQYYREEENGRGNFPPRFSGLQFPNYSSELNVNALELDDSALYLCASSFERSSYEQYFGPGTRLTVT.

This clone occurred once. The V gene is TRBV29-1, the J gene TRBJ1-2, with D possibly being TRBD1 (6 bases). Germline V gene lookup returns CDR1 SQVTM and CDR2 ANQGSEA. V gave up 3 bases and J gave up 4 bases, with 15 bases separating them. The CDR3 spans 14 residues. The CDR3 spells CSVDVDRQGYGYTF. CDR3 DNA: TGCAGCGTTGATGTTGACAGGCAGGGCTATGGCTACACCTTC.

The chain uses TRBV30 and TRBJ2-2; D unclear. The CDR3 has 15 residues. Germline V gene data show CDR1 as GTSNPN and CDR2 as SVGIG (reference sequence). Trimming cost V 0 bases and J 4 bases, with 12 bases left between them. The CDR3 region has the DNA TGTGCCTGGAGTGTTATGGTAGCAGGCACCGGGGAGCTGTTTTTT. Translated: CAWSVMVAGTGELFF. The full variable domain, with the rest looked up from reference TRBV30 and TRBJ2-2, is SQTIHQWPATLVQPVGSPLSLECTVEGTSNPNLYWYRQAAGRGLQLLFYSVGIGQISSEVPQNLSASRPQDRQFILSSKKLLLSDSGFYLCAWSVMVAGTGELFFGEGSRLTVL.

This clone was counted a single time. The CDR3 is CASSPAQETQYF. Written as DNA, the CDR3 is TGCGCCAGCAGCCCTGCTCAAGAGACCCAGTACTTC. The chain has TRBV5-1 and TRBJ2-5, with unresolved D. The germline gives CDR1 SGHRS, CDR2 YFSETQ. This CDR3 is 12 amino acids long. V was trimmed by 4 bases and J by 2 bases, leaving 6 bases between them. The entire variable domain, with the rest obtained from reference TRBV5-1 and TRBJ2-5, is as follows: KAGVTQTPRYLIKTRGQQVTLSCSPISGHRSVSWYQQTPGQGLQFLFEYFSETQRNKGNFPGRFSGRQFSNSRSEMNVSTLELGDSALYLCASSPAQETQYFGPGTRLLVL.

The chain recombines TRBV2 with TRBJ2-5, with a possible D match to TRBD1 (6 bases). The CDR3 extends over 11 amino acids. V was pared by 8 bases and J by 4 bases, with 8 bases between. Germline V gene data show CDR1 as SNHLY and CDR2 as FYNNEI. CDR3: CASGTLETQYF. CDR3 bases: TGTGCCAGCGGGACACTAGAGACCCAGTACTTC.

The genes are TRBV15 and TRBJ2-7, with 7 bases identical to TRBD1. There are 13 residues in the CDR3. Trimming cost V 7 bases and J 4 bases; bases outside gene matches: 7. CDR1 LNHNV and CDR2 YYDKDF come from the germline V gene (reference sequence). The CDR3 coding sequence is TGTGCCACCAAAGGGACAGAAGATTACGAGCAGTACTTC. Its translation: CATKGTEDYEQYF.

The chain combines TRBV7-7 with TRBJ2-7, with D tentatively TRBD1 (5 bases). From germline, CDR1 is SSHAT and CDR2 FNYEAQ (reference sequence). This CDR3 has 15 residues. Trimming stripped 5 bases from V and 4 bases from J, with 18 bases between. DNA of the CDR3: TGTGCCAGCAGCCCCGAATGGGGCGCGTCGTACGAGCAGTACTTC. As protein: CASSPEWGASYEQYF.

The V gene is TRBV28, the J gene TRBJ2-2, with 9 bases aligning to TRBD2. CDR1 is MDHEN and CDR2 is SYDVKM in the germline V gene. The CDR3 totals 16 residues. The V and J ends lost 7 bases and 3 bases, in that order; junction bases with no gene match: 9. The chain's CDR3 is CASTPGRGGYTGELFF. The CDR3 coding sequence is TGTGCCAGCACCCCGGGGCGGGGGGGTTACACCGGGGAGCTGTTTTTT.

This rearrangement joins TRBV21-1 to TRBJ1-5. TRBV21-1 represents a pseudogene. CDR3 length equals 18 residues. CDR3 sequence: CASSKAAWGSVGNQPQHF. The CDR3 region has the DNA TGTGCCAGCAGCAAAGCGGCGTGGGGAAGCGTCGGCAATCAGCCCCAGCATTTT.

The gene calls are TRBV6-1 and TRBJ1-5; 9 nucleotides line up with TRBD1. Per germline, CDR1 MNHNS and CDR2 SASEGT. Unmatched junction bases numbered 8, after V lost 3 bases and J lost 5 bases. The CDR3 totals 16 residues. The DNA for the CDR3 is TGTGCCAGCAGTGACTTCCGGGACAGGGATGATCAGCCCCAGCATTTT. Its translation is CASSDFRDRDDQPQHF.

The chain is built from TRBV7-9 and TRBJ2-3, with D possibly TRBD2 on 5 matching bases. The CDR3 is 14 residues long. Looked up from germline, CDR1 is SEHNR and CDR2 is FQNEAQ (reference sequence). V was pared by 1 base and J by 0 bases, with 5 bases between. CDR3 sequence reads: CASSLGTSTDTQYF. The CDR3 DNA is TGTGCCAGCAGCTTAGGGACTAGCACAGATACGCAGTATTTT.

The V gene is TRBV11-2, the J gene TRBJ2-5; 7 nucleotides match TRBD2. The V segment lost 4 bases and the J segment 1 base; nucleotides outside the gene matches: 3. The CDR3 spans 14 residues. CDR1 is SGHAT and CDR2 is FQNNGV in the germline V gene. The CDR3 loop reads CASSSGLFQETQYF. DNA for the CDR3: TGTGCCAGCAGCTCGGGACTATTCCAAGAGACCCAGTACTTC.

The chain combines TRBV19 with TRBJ1-2, with TRBD1 identical over 9 bases. The length of the CDR3 is 15 residues. The germline CDR1 and CDR2 sequences are LNHDA and SQIVND (reference sequence). V gave up 10 bases and J gave up 3 bases; unmatched junction bases: 12. CDR3 bases: TGTGCCACCAGAGGGGGACAGGGTAGAGACTATGGCTACACCTTC. This encodes CATRGGQGRDYGYTF.

The chain has TRBV19 and TRBJ2-2; 9 bases align to TRBD2. The CDR3 loop spans 16 amino acids. Germline-derived CDR1 and CDR2 are LNHDA and SQIVND (reference sequence). V lost 7 bases and J lost 4; bases outside the gene matches: 10. The CDR3 loop reads CASIRREGFGTGELFF. CDR3 sequence (DNA): TGTGCCAGTATTAGGCGGGAGGGTTTCGGCACCGGGGAGCTGTTTTTT. The entire variable domain, with the rest obtained from reference TRBV19 and TRBJ2-2, is as follows: DGGITQSPKYLFRKEGQNVTLSCEQNLNHDAMYWYRQDPGQGLRLIYYSQIVNDFQKGDIAEGYSVSREKKESFPLTVTSAQKNPTAFYLCASIRREGFGTGELFFGEGSRLTVL.